The T cell receptor (beta chain) described here comes from a study of T cell responses to AZD1222 COVID-19 vaccine. Study outcomes and limitations: The study identified only 6 or 7 AZD1222 recipients as seropositive at baseline.

A note on this clone: Its antigen remains unknown.

Germline CDR1 MNHEY, CDR2 SMNVEV (reference sequence). After removal of 6 bases from V and 7 bases from J, the junction contained 13 bases not matched to a gene. This CDR3 region has 16 residues. Profiling relied on immunoSEQ multiplex PCR, and the TCRdb table lists in-frame clones only, not all of them. The table lists fewer than 85,000 clones, about 87% of them singletons, with 15% to 20% in the top ten. The chain joins TRBV27 to TRBJ2-1, with 9 bases fitting TRBD2. The TCR comes from an adult in good health. The sample here was peripheral blood, taken on day 0 of AZD1222 vaccination. CDR3 in amino acids: CASSPYPSGASNEQFF. CDR3 nucleotides: TGTGCCAGCAGCCCTTACCCTAGCGGGGCCAGTAATGAGCAGTTCTTC.